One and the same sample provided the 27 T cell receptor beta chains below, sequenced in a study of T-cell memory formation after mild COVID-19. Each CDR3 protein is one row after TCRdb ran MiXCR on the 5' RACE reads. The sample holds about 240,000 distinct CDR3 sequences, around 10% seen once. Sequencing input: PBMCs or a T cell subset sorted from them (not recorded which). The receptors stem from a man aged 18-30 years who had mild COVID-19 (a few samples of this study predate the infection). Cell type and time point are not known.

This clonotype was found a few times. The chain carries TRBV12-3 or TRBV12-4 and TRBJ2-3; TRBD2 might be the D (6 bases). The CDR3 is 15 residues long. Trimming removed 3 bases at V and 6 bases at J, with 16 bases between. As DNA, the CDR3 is TGTGCCAGCAGTTTTAGGGCGGGGTGGGCTGATACGCAGTATTTT. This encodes CASSFRAGWADTQYF.

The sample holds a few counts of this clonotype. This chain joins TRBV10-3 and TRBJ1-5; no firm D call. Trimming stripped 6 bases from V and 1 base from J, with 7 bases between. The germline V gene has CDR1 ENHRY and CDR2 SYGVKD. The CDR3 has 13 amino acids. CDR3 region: CAIRGQSNQPQHF. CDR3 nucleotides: TGTGCCATCAGAGGGCAGAGCAATCAGCCCCAGCATTTT.

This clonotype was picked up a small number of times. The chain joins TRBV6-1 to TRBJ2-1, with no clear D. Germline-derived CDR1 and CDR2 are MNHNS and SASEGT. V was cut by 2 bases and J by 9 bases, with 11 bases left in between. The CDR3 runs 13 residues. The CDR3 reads CASSENLVVEQFF. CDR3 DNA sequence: TGTGCCAGCAGTGAAAATTTGGTGGTTGAGCAGTTCTTC.

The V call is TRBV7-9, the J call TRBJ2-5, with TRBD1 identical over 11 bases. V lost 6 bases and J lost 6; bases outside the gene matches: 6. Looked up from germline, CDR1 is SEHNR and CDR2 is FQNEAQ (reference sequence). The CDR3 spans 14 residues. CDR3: CASSRTGGRQTQYF. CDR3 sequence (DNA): TGTGCCAGCAGTCGGACAGGGGGCCGGCAGACCCAGTACTTC.

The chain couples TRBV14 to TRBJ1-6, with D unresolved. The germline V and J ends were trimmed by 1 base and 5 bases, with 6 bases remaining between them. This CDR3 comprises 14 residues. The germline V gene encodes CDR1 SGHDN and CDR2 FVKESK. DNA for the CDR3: TGTGCCAGCAGCCAAGGCAGAGATAATTCACCCCTCCACTTT. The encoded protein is CASSQGRDNSPLHF.

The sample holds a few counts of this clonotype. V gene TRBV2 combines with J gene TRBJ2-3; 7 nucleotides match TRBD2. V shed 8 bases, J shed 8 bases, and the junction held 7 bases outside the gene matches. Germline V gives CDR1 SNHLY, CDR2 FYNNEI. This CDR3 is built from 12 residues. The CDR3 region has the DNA TGTGCCAGCTCTGAGCGGGGCCGTACGCAGTATTTT. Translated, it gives CASSERGRTQYF.

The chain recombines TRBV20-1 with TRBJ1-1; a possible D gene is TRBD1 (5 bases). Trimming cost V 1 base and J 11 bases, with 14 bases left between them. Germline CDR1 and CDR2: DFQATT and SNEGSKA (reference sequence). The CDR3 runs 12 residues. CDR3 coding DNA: TGCAGTGCTAGAGCCGGGACCGCGTCGGCTTTCTTT. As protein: CSARAGTASAFF.

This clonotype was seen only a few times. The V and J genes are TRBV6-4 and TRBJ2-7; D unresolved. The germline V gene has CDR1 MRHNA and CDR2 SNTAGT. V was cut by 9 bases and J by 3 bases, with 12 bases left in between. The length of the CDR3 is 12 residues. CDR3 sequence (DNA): TGTGCCAGTGACAAGGTCCTCTACGAGCAGTACGTC. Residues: CASDKVLYEQYV.

This chain's CDR3 is CASSQVPGYLSSGNTIYF. CDR3 nucleotides: TGCGCCAGCAGCCAAGTCCCGGGATATCTAAGCTCTGGAAACACCATATATTTT. This chain links TRBV4-1 with TRBJ1-3; D is unclear. The V gene lost 1 base and the J gene lost 0 bases, with 16 bases spanning the gap. Germline V gene data show CDR1 as MGHRA and CDR2 as YSYEKL. This CDR3 has 18 residues.

The chain's CDR3 is CASSSLLADGDTQYF. CDR3 in DNA: TGCGCCAGCAGCTCCCTCCTAGCGGACGGAGATACGCAGTATTTT. V usage is TRBV5-1 and J usage is TRBJ2-3; TRBD2 matches at 7 bases. Germline V gene sequence: CDR1 SGHRS, CDR2 YFSETQ. The CDR3 has 15 residues. The junction had 9 bases not matched to a gene; V was cut back by 3 bases and J by 5 bases.

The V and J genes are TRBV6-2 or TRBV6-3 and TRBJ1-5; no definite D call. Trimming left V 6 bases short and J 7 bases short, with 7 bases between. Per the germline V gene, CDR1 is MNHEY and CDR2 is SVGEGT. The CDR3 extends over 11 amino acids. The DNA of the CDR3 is TGTGCCAGCAGCTCGACCCAGCCCCAGCATTTT. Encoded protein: CASSSTQPQHF.

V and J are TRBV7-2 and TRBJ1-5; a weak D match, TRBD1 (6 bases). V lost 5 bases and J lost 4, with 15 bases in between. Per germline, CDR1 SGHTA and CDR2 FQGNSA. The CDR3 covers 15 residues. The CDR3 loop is CASSRDRTANQPQHF. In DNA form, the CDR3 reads TGTGCCAGCAGCAGAGACAGGACCGCTAATCAGCCCCAGCATTTT.

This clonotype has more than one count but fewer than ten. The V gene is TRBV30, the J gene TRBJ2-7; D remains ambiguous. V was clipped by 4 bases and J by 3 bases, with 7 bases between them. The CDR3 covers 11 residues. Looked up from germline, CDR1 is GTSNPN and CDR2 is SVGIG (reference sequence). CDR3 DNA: TGTGCCTGGACACACGGCTACGAGCAGTACTTC. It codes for CAWTHGYEQYF.

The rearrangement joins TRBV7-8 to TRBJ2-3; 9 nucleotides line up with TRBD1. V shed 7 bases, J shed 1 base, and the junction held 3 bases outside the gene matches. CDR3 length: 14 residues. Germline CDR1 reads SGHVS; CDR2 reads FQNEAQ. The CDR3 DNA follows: TGTGCCAGCAACGGACAGGGGCGCACAGATACGCAGTATTTT. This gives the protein CASNGQGRTDTQYF.

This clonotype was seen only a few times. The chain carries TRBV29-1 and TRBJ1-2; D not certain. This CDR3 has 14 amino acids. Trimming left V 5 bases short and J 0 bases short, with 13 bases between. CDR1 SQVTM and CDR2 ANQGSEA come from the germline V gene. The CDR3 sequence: CSVFPSKANYGYTF. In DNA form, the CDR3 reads TGCAGCGTTTTCCCATCCAAGGCTAACTATGGCTACACCTTC.

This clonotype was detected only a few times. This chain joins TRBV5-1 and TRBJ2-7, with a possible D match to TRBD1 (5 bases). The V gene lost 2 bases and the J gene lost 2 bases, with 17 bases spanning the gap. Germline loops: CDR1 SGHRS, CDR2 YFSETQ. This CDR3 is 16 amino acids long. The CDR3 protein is CASSFHPKRQTYEQYF. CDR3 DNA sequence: TGCGCCAGCAGCTTCCACCCAAAGCGACAGACCTACGAGCAGTACTTC.

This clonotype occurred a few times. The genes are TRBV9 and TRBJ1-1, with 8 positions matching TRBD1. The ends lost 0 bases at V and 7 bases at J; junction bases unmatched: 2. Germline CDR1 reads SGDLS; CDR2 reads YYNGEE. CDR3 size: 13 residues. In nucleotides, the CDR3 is TGTGCCAGCAGCGTAGAAGGACAGGGTGAAGCTTTCTTT. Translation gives CASSVEGQGEAFF.

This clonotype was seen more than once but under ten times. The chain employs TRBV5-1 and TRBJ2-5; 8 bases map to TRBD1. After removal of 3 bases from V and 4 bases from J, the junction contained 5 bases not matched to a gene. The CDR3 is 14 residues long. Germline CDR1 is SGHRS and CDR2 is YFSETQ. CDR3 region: CASSSTGVRETQYF. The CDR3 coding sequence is TGCGCCAGCAGCTCGACAGGGGTACGAGAGACCCAGTACTTC.

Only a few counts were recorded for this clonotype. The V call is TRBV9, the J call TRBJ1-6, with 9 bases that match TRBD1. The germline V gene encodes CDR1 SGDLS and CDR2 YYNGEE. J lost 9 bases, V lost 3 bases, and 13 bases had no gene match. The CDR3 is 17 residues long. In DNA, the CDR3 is TGTGCCAGCAGCGCCCATCGGGACAGGGTGCGGAGTTCACCCCTCCACTTT. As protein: CASSAHRDRVRSSPLHF. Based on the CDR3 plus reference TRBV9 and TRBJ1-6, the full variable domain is DSGVTQTPKHLITATGQRVTLRCSPRSGDLSVYWYQQSLDQGLQFLIQYYNGEERAKGNILERFSAQQFPDLHSELNLSSLELGDSALYFCASSAHRDRVRSSPLHFGNGTRLTVT.

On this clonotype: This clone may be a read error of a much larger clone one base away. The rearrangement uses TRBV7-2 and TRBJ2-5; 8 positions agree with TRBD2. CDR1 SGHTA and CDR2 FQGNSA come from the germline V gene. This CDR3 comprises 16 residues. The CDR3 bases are TGTGACAGCAGCTTAGCGGGGATCAGCGGCCAAGAGACCCAGTACTTC. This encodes CDSSLAGISGQETQYF.

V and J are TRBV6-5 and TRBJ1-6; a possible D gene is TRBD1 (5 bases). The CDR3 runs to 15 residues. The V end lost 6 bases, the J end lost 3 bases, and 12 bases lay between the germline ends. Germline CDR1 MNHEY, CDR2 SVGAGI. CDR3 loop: CASRSRELYNSPLHF. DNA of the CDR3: TGTGCCAGCAGGAGCAGGGAGCTCTATAATTCACCCCTCCACTTT.

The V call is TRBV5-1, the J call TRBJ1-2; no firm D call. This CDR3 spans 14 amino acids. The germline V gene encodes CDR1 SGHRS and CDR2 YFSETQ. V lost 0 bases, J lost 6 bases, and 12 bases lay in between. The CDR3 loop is CASSLGGFGDGYTF. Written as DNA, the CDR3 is TGCGCCAGCAGCTTGGGCGGATTCGGAGATGGCTACACCTTC.

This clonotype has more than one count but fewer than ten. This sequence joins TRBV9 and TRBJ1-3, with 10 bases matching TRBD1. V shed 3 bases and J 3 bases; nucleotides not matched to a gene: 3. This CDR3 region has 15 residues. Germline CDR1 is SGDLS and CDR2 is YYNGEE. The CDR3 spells CASSATGGGGNTIYF. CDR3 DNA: TGTGCCAGCAGCGCGACAGGGGGCGGTGGAAACACCATATATTTT.

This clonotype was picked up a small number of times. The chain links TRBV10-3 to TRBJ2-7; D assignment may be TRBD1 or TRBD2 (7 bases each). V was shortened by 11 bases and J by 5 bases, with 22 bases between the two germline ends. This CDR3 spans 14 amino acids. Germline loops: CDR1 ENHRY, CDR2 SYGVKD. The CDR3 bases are TGTGCCGCTCGACAGGGAGGGGGAACCAACGAGCAGTACTTC. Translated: CAARQGGGTNEQYF.

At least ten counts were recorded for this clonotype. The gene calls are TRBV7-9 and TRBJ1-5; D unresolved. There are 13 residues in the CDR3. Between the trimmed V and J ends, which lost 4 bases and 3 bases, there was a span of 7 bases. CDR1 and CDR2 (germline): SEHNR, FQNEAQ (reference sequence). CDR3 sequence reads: CASSWDFNQPQHF. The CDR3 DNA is TGTGCCAGCAGCTGGGATTTCAATCAGCCCCAGCATTTT.

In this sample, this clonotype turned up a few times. The CDR3 reads CASSPSFEQFF. The CDR3 DNA sequence: TGTGCCAGCTCACCGTCATTTGAGCAGTTCTTC. The chain links TRBV18 to TRBJ2-1; no definite D call. The V and J ends lost 3 bases and 9 bases respectively, with 6 bases between them. Germline loops: CDR1 KGHSH, CDR2 LQKENI. This CDR3 contains 11 residues.

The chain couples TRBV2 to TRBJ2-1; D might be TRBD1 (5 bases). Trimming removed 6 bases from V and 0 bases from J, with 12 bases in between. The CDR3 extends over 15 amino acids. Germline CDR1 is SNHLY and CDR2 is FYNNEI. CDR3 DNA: TGTGCCAGCAGCGTAACAGGAGACTCCTACAATGAGCAGTTCTTC. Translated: CASSVTGDSYNEQFF.